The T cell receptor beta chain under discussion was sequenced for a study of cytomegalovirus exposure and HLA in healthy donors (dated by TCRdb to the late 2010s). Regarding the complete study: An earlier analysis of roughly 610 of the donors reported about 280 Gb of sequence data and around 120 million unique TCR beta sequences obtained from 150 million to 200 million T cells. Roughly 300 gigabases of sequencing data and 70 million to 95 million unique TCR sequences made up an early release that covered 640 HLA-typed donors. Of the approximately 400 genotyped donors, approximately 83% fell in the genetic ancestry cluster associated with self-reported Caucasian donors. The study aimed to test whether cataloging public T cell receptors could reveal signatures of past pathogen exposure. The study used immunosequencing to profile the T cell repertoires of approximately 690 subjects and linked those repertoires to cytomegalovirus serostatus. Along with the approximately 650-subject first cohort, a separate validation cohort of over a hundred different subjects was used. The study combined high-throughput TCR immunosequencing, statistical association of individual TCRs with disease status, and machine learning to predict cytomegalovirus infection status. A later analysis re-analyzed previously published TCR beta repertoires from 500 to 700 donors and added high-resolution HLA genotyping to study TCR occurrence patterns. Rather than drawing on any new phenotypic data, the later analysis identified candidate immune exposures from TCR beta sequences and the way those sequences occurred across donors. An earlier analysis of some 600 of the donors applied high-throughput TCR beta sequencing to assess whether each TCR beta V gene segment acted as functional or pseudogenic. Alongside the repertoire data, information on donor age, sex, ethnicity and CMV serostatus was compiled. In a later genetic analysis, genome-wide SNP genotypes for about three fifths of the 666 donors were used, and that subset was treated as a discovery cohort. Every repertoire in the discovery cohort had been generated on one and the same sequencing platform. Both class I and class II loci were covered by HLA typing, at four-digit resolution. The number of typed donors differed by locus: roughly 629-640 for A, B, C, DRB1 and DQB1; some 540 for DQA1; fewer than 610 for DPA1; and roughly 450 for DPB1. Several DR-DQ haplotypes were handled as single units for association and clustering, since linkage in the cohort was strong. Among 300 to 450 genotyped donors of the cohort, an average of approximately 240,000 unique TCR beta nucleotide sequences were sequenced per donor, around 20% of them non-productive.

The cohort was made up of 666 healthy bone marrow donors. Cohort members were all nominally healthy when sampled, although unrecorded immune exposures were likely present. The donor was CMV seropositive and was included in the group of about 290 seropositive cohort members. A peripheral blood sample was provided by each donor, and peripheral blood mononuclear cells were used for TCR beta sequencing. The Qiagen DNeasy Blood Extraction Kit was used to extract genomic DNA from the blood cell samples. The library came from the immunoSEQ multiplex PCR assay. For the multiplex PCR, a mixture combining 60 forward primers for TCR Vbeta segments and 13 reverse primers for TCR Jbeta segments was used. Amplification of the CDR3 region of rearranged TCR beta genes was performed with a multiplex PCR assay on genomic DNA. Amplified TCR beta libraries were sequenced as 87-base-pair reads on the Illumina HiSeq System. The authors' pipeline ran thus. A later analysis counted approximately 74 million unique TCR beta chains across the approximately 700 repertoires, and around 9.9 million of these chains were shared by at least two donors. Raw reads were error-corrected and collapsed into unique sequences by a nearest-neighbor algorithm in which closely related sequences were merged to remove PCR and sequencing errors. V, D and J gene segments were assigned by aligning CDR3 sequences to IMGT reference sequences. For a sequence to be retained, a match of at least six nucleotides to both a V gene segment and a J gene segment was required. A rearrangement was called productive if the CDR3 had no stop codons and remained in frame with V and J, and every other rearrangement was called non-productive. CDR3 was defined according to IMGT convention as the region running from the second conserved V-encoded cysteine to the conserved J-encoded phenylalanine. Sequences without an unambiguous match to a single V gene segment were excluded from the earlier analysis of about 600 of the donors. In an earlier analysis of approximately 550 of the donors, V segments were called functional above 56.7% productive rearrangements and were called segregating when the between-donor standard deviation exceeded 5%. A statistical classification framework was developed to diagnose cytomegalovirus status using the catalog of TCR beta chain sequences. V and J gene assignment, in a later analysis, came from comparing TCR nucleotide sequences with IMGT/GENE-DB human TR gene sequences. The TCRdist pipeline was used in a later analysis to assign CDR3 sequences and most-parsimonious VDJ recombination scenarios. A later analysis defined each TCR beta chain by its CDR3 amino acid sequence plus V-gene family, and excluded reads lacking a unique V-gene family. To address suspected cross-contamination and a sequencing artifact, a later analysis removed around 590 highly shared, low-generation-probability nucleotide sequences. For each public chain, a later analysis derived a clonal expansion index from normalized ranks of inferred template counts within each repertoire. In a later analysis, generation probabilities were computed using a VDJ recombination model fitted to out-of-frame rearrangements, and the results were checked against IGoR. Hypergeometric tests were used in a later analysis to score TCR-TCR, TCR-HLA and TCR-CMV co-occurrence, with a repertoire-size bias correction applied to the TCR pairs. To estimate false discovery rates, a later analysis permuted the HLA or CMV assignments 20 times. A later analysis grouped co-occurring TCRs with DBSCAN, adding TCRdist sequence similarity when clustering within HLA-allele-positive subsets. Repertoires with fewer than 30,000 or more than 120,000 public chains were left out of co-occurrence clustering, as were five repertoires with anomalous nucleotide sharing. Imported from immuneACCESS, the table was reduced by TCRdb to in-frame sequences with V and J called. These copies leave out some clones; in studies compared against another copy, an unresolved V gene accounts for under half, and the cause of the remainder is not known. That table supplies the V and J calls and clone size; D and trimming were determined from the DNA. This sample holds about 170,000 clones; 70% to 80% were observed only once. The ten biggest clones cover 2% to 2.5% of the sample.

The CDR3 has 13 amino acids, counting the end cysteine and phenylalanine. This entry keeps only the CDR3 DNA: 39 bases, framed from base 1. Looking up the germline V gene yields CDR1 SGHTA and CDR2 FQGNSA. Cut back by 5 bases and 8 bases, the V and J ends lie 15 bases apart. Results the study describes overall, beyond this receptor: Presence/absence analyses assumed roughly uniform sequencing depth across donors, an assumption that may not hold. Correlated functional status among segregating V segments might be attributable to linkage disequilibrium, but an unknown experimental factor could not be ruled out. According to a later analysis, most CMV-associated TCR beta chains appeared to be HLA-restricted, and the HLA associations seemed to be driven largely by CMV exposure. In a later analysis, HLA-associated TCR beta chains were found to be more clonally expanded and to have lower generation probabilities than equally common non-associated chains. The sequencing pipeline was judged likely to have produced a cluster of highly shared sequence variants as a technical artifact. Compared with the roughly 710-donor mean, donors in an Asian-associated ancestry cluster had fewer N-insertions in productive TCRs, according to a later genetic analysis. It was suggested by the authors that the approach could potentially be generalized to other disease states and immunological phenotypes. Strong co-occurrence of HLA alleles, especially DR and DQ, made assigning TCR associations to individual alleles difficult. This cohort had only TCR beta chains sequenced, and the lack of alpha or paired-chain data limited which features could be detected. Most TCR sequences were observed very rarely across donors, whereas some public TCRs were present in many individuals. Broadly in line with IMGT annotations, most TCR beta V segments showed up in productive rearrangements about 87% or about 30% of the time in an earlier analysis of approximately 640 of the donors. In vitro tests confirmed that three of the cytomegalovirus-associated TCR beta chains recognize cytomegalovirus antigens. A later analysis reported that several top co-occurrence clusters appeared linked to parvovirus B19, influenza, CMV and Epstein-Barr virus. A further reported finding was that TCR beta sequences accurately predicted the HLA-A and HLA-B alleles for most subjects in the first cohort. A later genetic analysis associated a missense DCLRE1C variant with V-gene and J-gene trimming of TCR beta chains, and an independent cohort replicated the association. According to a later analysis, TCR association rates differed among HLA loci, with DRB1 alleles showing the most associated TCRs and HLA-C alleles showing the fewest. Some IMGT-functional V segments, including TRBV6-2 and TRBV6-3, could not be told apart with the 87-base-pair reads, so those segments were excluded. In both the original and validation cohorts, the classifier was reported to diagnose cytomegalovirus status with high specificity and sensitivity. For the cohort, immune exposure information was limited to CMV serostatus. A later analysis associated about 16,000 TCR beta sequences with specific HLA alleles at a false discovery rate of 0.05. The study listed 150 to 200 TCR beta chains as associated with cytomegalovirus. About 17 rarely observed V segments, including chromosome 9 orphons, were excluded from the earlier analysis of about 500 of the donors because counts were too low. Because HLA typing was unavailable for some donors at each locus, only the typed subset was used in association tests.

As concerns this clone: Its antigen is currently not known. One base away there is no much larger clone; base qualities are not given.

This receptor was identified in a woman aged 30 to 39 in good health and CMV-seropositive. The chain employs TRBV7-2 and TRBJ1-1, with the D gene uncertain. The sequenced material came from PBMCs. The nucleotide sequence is TGTGCCAGCAGCCCCCGGGGTCCCCTAGAAGCTTTCTTT. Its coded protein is CASSPRGPLEAFF.